The entry that follows covers one T cell receptor (beta chain) sequence. Its target is not known. The data belong to a study of early T cells in non-severe SARS-CoV-2 infection. The V end lost 5 bases, the J end lost 5 bases, and 8 bases lay between the germline ends. Germline V gives CDR1 LNHNV, CDR2 YYDKDF (reference sequence). The CDR3 sequence is 12 residues long. Study observations and caveats: Reliance on VDJdb matching favored anti-spike CD8 responses; private and CD4 specificities were missed.

The protocol attached unique molecular identifiers to individual cDNA molecules. TCRdb analysed the 5' RACE reads with MiXCR anew, one entry per CDR3 protein. The sample includes about 64,000 distinct CDR3 sequences, approximately 14% of them seen just once. The sample comprised whole blood. This clonotype was obtained from an adult who was a healthcare worker with PCR-confirmed SARS-CoV-2 infection or an uninfected control (not recorded which). This chain links TRBV15 with TRBJ2-3; D gene ambiguous. The DNA for the CDR3 is TGTGCCACCAGCCCAAGTAGAGATACGCAGTATTTT. Translating gives CATSPSRDTQYF. Using reference TRBV15 and TRBJ2-3 for the parts outside the CDR3, the full variable domain is DAMVIQNPRYQVTQFGKPVTLSCSQTLNHNVMYWYQQKSSQAPKLLFHYYDKDFNNEADTPDNFQSRRPNTSFCFLDIRSPGLGDTAMYLCATSPSRDTQYFGPGTRLTVL.